This TCR beta chain was sequenced during a study of PD-L1 blockade in urothelial cancer. As for the study in general: Blood analysis occurred 3 weeks (second dose) and 6 weeks after treatment start. Notes on the study in general: Survival was better when pretreatment blood TCR clonality fell below the median.

Germline loops: CDR1 SEHNR, CDR2 FQNEAQ (reference sequence). V was clipped by 4 bases and J by 2 bases, with 17 bases between them. This CDR3 region has 16 residues. This table comes from immunoSEQ multiplex PCR, and its TCRdb copy is limited to in-frame clones, with some not included. The table lists roughly 24,000 clones, 65% to 90% of them singletons, with 30% to 40% in the top ten. Remarks on this clone: Its antigen is not known.

This chain joins TRBV7-9 and TRBJ1-2; maybe TRBD1 (6 bases). The source material was PBMCs, sampled around atezolizumab (anti-PD-L1) treatment. This clonotype originated in a man between 60 and 70 years old with urothelial cancer. The CDR3: CASSSNNRDKNYGYTF. CDR3 sequence (DNA): TGTGCCAGCAGCTCGAACAACCGGGACAAAAACTATGGCTACACCTTC. Using reference TRBV7-9 and TRBJ1-2 for the parts outside the CDR3, the full variable domain is DTGVSQNPRHKITKRGQNVTFRCDPISEHNRLYWYRQTLGQGPEFLTYFQNEAQLEKSRLLSDRFSAERPKGSFSTLEIQRTEQGDSAMYLCASSSNNRDKNYGYTFGSGTRLTVV.